This TCR beta chain was found in a study of PD-L1 blockade in urothelial cancer. Study-level information: Patients arrived having already received 0 to 3 prior chemotherapy regimens. There were a median of around 140,000 T cells in blood samples. Analyses were performed on blood at 3 weeks after treatment start (the second dose) and at 6 weeks.

Comments on this clone: Its target is unknown.

Overall study results and limits: Below-median pretreatment blood TCR clonality was a predictor of better survival.

Only in-frame clones appear in the TCRdb table, and some are missing; sequencing was by immunoSEQ multiplex PCR. The repertoire holds around 42,000 clones, with roughly 80% as singletons. J was trimmed by 0 bases and V by 3 bases; bases with no gene match: 4. The CDR3 spans 16 residues. In germline, CDR1 is SGHRS, CDR2 YFSETQ. The chain couples TRBV5-1 to TRBJ2-1; 9 bases align to TRBD2. This specimen was PBMCs, taken around atezolizumab (anti-PD-L1) treatment. The clonotype was recovered from a man between 70 and 80 years old with urothelial cancer. Here the CDR3 reads CASSSFSGSSYNEQFF. As DNA, the CDR3 is TGCGCCAGCAGCTCTTTTAGCGGGAGCTCCTACAATGAGCAGTTCTTC.